These 21 T cell receptor beta chains were all obtained from the same sample, sequenced in a study of cytomegalovirus exposure and HLA in healthy donors. Researchers ran the PCR with 60 Vbeta and 13 Jbeta primers. Assay used: immunoSEQ multiplex PCR; TCRdb lists only in-frame clones, some missing. The sample lists 110,000 or so clones; approximately 80% were seen once. The sequenced sample consisted of PBMCs. All receptors derive from a woman between 18 and 30 years old in good health and CMV-seronegative.

This chain links TRBV6-1 with TRBJ2-5; the D gene is possibly TRBD1 (5 bases). V lost 3 bases and J 1 base, leaving 12 bases between the germline ends. The CDR3 covers 15 residues. Germline V gives CDR1 MNHNS, CDR2 SASEGT. The CDR3 DNA is TGTGCCAGCAGTGAGGCAAATAGGGGCCAAGAGACCCAGTACTTC. This encodes CASSEANRGQETQYF.

The CDR3 DNA reads as TGTGCCAGCTCACCTAAGGGAGATCAGCCCCAGCATTTT. Amino acid sequence: CASSPKGDQPQHF. The rearrangement joins TRBV18 to TRBJ1-5; D call uncertain. The CDR3 runs 13 residues. Trimming stripped 3 bases from V and 5 bases from J, with 8 bases between. Looked up from germline, CDR1 is KGHSH and CDR2 is LQKENI. Full variable domain (outside the CDR3, taken from reference TRBV18 and TRBJ1-5): NAGVMQNPRHLVRRRGQEARLRCSPMKGHSHVYWYRQLPEEGLKFMVYLQKENIIDESGMPKERFSAEFPKEGPSILRIQQVVRGDSAAYFCASSPKGDQPQHFGDGTRLSIL.

This rearrangement joins TRBV7-8 to TRBJ1-1, with D possibly being TRBD1 (5 bases). Germline assignment: CDR1 SGHVS and CDR2 FQNEAQ. Trimming removed 6 bases from V and 3 bases from J, with 11 bases in between. The CDR3 contains 13 residues. The CDR3, as DNA: TGTGCCAGCAGGTCAGGGTTAGACACTGAAGCTTTCTTT. It codes for CASRSGLDTEAFF.

V gene TRBV7-7 combines with J gene TRBJ2-2; TRBD2 matches 12 bases. The CDR3 covers 16 residues. The junction had 6 bases not matched to a gene; V was cut back by 5 bases and J by 5 bases. CDR1 is SSHAT, CDR2 FNYEAQ, per germline (reference sequence). The CDR3: CASSTGLAGTTGELFF. CDR3 DNA: TGTGCCAGCAGCACAGGACTAGCGGGGACAACCGGGGAGCTGTTTTTT.

CDR3 loop: CASSLGGAYQETQYF. In DNA form, the CDR3 reads TGTGCCAGCAGCTTGGGCGGGGCCTACCAAGAGACCCAGTACTTC. The chain joins TRBV7-7 to TRBJ2-5; D perhaps matches TRBD2 (6 bases). V was clipped by 3 bases and J by 0 bases, with 11 bases between them. CDR1 and CDR2 from the germline V gene are SSHAT and FNYEAQ (reference sequence). This CDR3 contains 15 residues.

This clone has more than one count but fewer than ten. The V and J genes are TRBV29-1 and TRBJ1-2; D gene uncertain. Germline V gene data show CDR1 as SQVTM and CDR2 as ANQGSEA. V shed 3 bases and J shed 5 bases, with 16 bases lying between them. The CDR3 spans 14 residues. CDR3 bases: TGCAGCGTTGAGTTCCCACCAGCGCTTTATGGCTACACCTTC. It codes for CSVEFPPALYGYTF.

The chain uses TRBV7-9 and TRBJ2-5, with 8 bases that match TRBD1. V trimming: 6 bases; J trimming: 4 bases; junction bases outside the gene matches: 7. This CDR3 spans 14 amino acids. The germline CDR1 and CDR2 sequences are SEHNR and FQNEAQ (reference sequence). CDR3 DNA: TGTGCCAGCAGGACAGGGGTGGTGACAGAGACCCAGTACTTC. Translated, it gives CASRTGVVTETQYF.

This chain uses TRBV4-1 with TRBJ2-7; 11 bases are shared with TRBD2. Per germline, CDR1 MGHRA and CDR2 YSYEKL. The CDR3 contains 15 residues. The V and J ends lost 4 bases and 3 bases, in that order; junction bases with no gene match: 5. Here the CDR3 DNA reads TGCGCCAGCAGCCCTCGGGGACTAGCGGACTACGAGCAGTACTTC. It translates to CASSPRGLADYEQYF.

This clone was detected only once. CDR3 coding DNA: TGTGCCAGCAGCGTAGAAGGGAGGGACACCGGGGAGCTGTTTTTT. It translates to CASSVEGRDTGELFF. The rearrangement uses TRBV9 and TRBJ2-2, with TRBD2 matching over 7 bases. CDR1 is SGDLS, CDR2 YYNGEE, per germline. V trimming: 0 bases; J trimming: 3 bases; junction bases outside the gene matches: 2. This CDR3 spans 15 amino acids.

As regards this clone: One end of the junction is discordant with germline, which a read error may explain. The chain combines TRBV5-1 with TRBJ1-1; TRBD1 matches at 8 bases. The germline CDR1 and CDR2 sequences are SGHRS and YFSETQ. CDR3 length equals 13 residues. The CDR3: CASGLTGDTEAFF. In nucleotides, the CDR3 is TGCGCCAGCGGCTTGACAGGGGACACTGAAGCTTTCTTT.

A single count supports this clone. Relative to the germline gene, one junction end is altered; a read error may explain this. Distinct nucleotide sequences in the sample also encode this CDR3. The V gene is TRBV6-5, the J gene TRBJ2-7; maybe TRBD1 (6 bases). The CDR3 covers 15 residues. Germline CDR1 and CDR2: MNHEY and SVGAGI. CDR3 in DNA: TGCGCCAGCAGTTCCGTACAGGGCGTGCTCTACGAGCAGTACTTC. Protein sequence: CASSSVQGVLYEQYF.

The V and J genes are TRBV6-1 and TRBJ1-5; D not resolved. V gave up 6 bases and J gave up 1 base, with 10 bases separating them. Germline CDR1 and CDR2: MNHNS and SASEGT. The CDR3 runs to 14 residues. CDR3 bases: TGTGCCAGCAGAAAAGCGGGGAGCAATCAGCCCCAGCATTTT. Protein: CASRKAGSNQPQHF.

The chain links TRBV7-2 to TRBJ2-7, with TRBD1 matching over 7 bases. V gave up 4 bases and J gave up 0 bases; unmatched junction bases: 9. Germline CDR1 reads SGHTA; CDR2 reads FQGNSA. The CDR3 length is 16 residues. The CDR3 region is CASSSYRGPTSYEQYF. For the CDR3, the DNA is TGTGCCAGCAGCTCATACAGGGGTCCCACCTCCTACGAGCAGTACTTC.

The chain has TRBV5-1 and TRBJ2-5; 8 bases match TRBD2. Germline CDR1 and CDR2: SGHRS and YFSETQ. J gave up 4 bases and V 4 bases, and 6 bases lay outside the gene matches. The CDR3 extends over 14 amino acids. Written as DNA, the CDR3 is TGCGCCAGCAGCGGCGGGGGGAGGAGAGAGACCCAGTACTTC. This gives the protein CASSGGGRRETQYF. Supplemented by reference TRBV5-1 and TRBJ2-5, the full variable domain reads KAGVTQTPRYLIKTRGQQVTLSCSPISGHRSVSWYQQTPGQGLQFLFEYFSETQRNKGNFPGRFSGRQFSNSRSEMNVSTLELGDSALYLCASSGGGRRETQYFGPGTRLLVL.

This chain uses TRBV7-2 with TRBJ1-2; D is perhaps TRBD1 (6 bases). Germline V gene data show CDR1 as SGHTA and CDR2 as FQGNSA. V lost 4 bases to trimming and J lost 8 bases, with 17 bases between them. This CDR3 has 14 amino acids. CDR3 region: CASSSNQGIEGYTF. CDR3 nucleotide sequence: TGTGCCAGCAGCTCGAATCAGGGGATCGAAGGCTACACCTTC. Using reference TRBV7-2 and TRBJ1-2 for the parts outside the CDR3, the full variable domain is GAGVSQSPSNKVTEKGKDVELRCDPISGHTALYWYRQSLGQGLEFLIYFQGNSAPDKSGLPSDRFSAERTGGSVSTLTIQRTQQEDSAVYLCASSSNQGIEGYTFGSGTRLTVV.

The rearrangement joins TRBV6-6 to TRBJ1-1; no firm D call. The V gene lost 7 bases and the J gene lost 5 bases, with 20 bases spanning the gap. The germline gives CDR1 MNHNY, CDR2 SVGAGI (reference sequence). The CDR3 runs 15 residues. CDR3 sequence (DNA): TGTGCCAGCACCTTTAACGTCGGGAAGGGAACTGAAGCTTTCTTT. Residues: CASTFNVGKGTEAFF.

The V call is TRBV18, the J call TRBJ1-4, with D possibly TRBD1 on 6 matching bases. The CDR3 length is 15 residues. V dropped 6 bases and J dropped 0 bases, with 11 bases sitting between them. Per germline, CDR1 KGHSH and CDR2 LQKENI. CDR3 protein: CASSDRLATNEKLFF. For the CDR3, the DNA is TGTGCCAGCTCTGACAGGCTGGCAACTAATGAAAAACTGTTTTTT.

The chain is built from TRBV7-2 and TRBJ2-1; 8 nucleotides line up with TRBD1. This CDR3 is 13 amino acids long. The germline CDR1 and CDR2 sequences are SGHTA and FQGNSA. Germline trimming cut 5 bases from V and 14 bases from J; bases unmatched to any gene: 11. This chain's CDR3 is CASSPYDRGLKFF. CDR3 sequence (DNA): TGTGCCAGCAGCCCTTATGACAGGGGCCTCAAGTTCTTC.

The V gene is TRBV5-1, the J gene TRBJ2-7; TRBD2 matches at 7 bases. Unmatched junction bases numbered 4, after V lost 1 base and J lost 0 bases. Germline V gene sequence: CDR1 SGHRS, CDR2 YFSETQ. This CDR3 is 15 amino acids long. This CDR3 reads CASSLSGVSSYEQYF. Here the CDR3 DNA reads TGCGCCAGCAGCTTGAGCGGGGTGAGCTCCTACGAGCAGTACTTC. Full variable domain (outside the CDR3, taken from reference TRBV5-1 and TRBJ2-7): KAGVTQTPRYLIKTRGQQVTLSCSPISGHRSVSWYQQTPGQGLQFLFEYFSETQRNKGNFPGRFSGRQFSNSRSEMNVSTLELGDSALYLCASSLSGVSSYEQYFGPGTRLTVT.

The rearrangement links TRBV19 to TRBJ2-5; D is possibly TRBD2 (7 bases). V was trimmed by 7 bases and J by 4 bases, leaving 19 bases between them. This CDR3 is built from 15 residues. From germline, CDR1 is LNHDA and CDR2 SQIVND (reference sequence). CDR3: CASTDSGKESETQYF. The CDR3 DNA is TGTGCCAGTACGGACAGCGGGAAGGAATCAGAGACCCAGTACTTC.

The chain couples TRBV6-5 to TRBJ2-3, with D possibly matching TRBD2 (5 bases). The germline gives CDR1 MNHEY, CDR2 SVGAGI. Trimming cost V 7 bases and J 5 bases, with 10 bases left between them. CDR3 length: 12 amino acids. CDR3 in DNA: TGTGCCAGCACCTCCGAGGGAGATACGCAGTATTTT. Its protein product is CASTSEGDTQYF.